This T cell receptor (beta chain) is from a study of response to subunit inactivated influenza vaccine. V lost 7 bases and J 2 bases, leaving 9 bases between the germline ends. Germline CDR1 and CDR2: MNHNS and SASEGT. This CDR3 has 13 amino acids. With respect to this clonotype: Its antigen is currently unknown.

The study's findings and limits: There was a suggestion from the authors that each seasonal influenza vaccination recruits few new T cells.

TCRdb ran MiXCR on the RT-PCR reads and lists one entry per CDR3 protein. The sample records 600,000 to 700,000 distinct CDR3 sequences, 11% to 15% being singletons. The receptor was derived from a man in his fifties or sixties who received an inactivated influenza vaccine. The sequencing here drew on PBMCs from blood, taken 14 to 15 days before vaccination. The chain has TRBV6-1 and TRBJ1-5; D remains ambiguous. CDR3 sequence reads: CASKREGNQPQHF. The CDR3 DNA follows: TGTGCCAGCAAACGGGAAGGCAATCAGCCCCAGCATTTT.